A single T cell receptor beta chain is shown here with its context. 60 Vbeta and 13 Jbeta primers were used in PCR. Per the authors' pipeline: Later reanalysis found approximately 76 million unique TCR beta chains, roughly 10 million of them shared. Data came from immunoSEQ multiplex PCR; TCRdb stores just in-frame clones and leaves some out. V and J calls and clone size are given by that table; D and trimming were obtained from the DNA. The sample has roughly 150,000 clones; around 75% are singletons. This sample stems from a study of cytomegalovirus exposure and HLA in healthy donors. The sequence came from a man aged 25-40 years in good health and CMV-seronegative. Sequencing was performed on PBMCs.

The CDR3 loop reads CASSLRLAGGEGETQYF. The DNA of the CDR3 is TGTGCCAGCAGTTTAAGGTTAGCGGGAGGGGAGGGGGAGACCCAGTACTTC. The chain has TRBV27 and TRBJ2-5; 11 bases agree with TRBD2. Germline V gives CDR1 MNHEY, CDR2 SMNVEV (reference sequence). Trimming at V came to 2 bases and at J to 5 bases, leaving 10 bases not matched to a gene. The CDR3 has 17 residues.